One sample yielded the 10 T cell receptor beta chains listed below, sequenced in a study of blood T cell repertoires in COVID-19. Sequencing was performed with immunoSEQ multiplex PCR; in TCRdb, only in-frame clones are kept and a portion is missing. The sample consists of under 200,000 clones, approximately 90% of them appearing once. Sequenced: peripheral blood. All receptors derive from a man aged 40-55 years with active or convalescent COVID-19.

This chain connects TRBV2 to TRBJ1-2; D is perhaps TRBD1 (5 bases). Germline-derived CDR1 and CDR2 are SNHLY and FYNNEI. V dropped 7 bases and J dropped 0 bases, with 18 bases sitting between them. This CDR3 is built from 16 residues. The DNA of the CDR3 is TGTGCCAGCATGCGTGTGGTGGTCAGGGCTAACTATGGCTACACCTTC. Protein: CASMRVVVRANYGYTF.

This chain links TRBV14 with TRBJ2-2; 7 positions agree with TRBD1. Per germline, CDR1 SGHDN and CDR2 FVKESK. V lost 4 bases and J lost 4; bases outside the gene matches: 9. The CDR3 is 16 amino acids. The CDR3 loop reads CASSRRGGDGTGELFF. The CDR3 coding sequence is TGTGCCAGCAGCCGCCGAGGGGGCGACGGCACCGGGGAGCTGTTTTTT.

This chain uses TRBV7-2 with TRBJ2-1; 9 bases match TRBD2. The CDR3 extends over 15 amino acids. Trimming at V came to 4 bases and at J to 3 bases, leaving 4 bases not matched to a gene. The V gene's germline CDR1 is SGHTA and CDR2 FQGNSA. CDR3 DNA sequence: TGTGCCAGCAGCTCCGGGACTAGCAGCTACAATGAGCAGTTCTTC. This gives the protein CASSSGTSSYNEQFF.

The V call is TRBV27, the J call TRBJ1-1; D unclear. The CDR3 has 13 amino acids. V was trimmed by 6 bases and J by 3 bases, leaving 11 bases between them. From germline, CDR1 is MNHEY and CDR2 SMNVEV (reference sequence). CDR3 nucleotides: TGTGCCAGCAGCTCCGGGTTACACACTGAAGCTTTCTTT. It is translated as CASSSGLHTEAFF.

The chain links TRBV5-6 to TRBJ1-2; 7 bases fit TRBD1. The J segment lost 4 bases and the V segment lost 3 bases, leaving 9 bases of the junction unmatched. The CDR3 spans 15 residues. Germline assignment: CDR1 SGHDT and CDR2 YYEEEE. CDR3 sequence reads: CASSSSRGYAYGYTF. CDR3 DNA: TGTGCCAGCAGCTCGAGCAGGGGGTACGCCTATGGCTACACCTTC. The full variable domain, in which reference TRBV5-6 and TRBJ1-2 provide the parts outside the CDR3, is DAGVTQSPTHLIKTRGQQVTLRCSPKSGHDTVSWYQQALGQGPQFIFQYYEEEERQRGNFPDRFSGHQFPNYSSELNVNALLLGDSALYLCASSSSRGYAYGYTFGSGTRLTVV.

This sequence joins TRBV6-1 and TRBJ1-5, with D unclear. V lost 3 bases to trimming and J lost 0 bases, with 6 bases between them. This CDR3 contains 14 residues. Germline-derived CDR1 and CDR2 are MNHNS and SASEGT. The CDR3 DNA follows: TGTGCCAGCAGTGACAGTCTTAGCAATCAGCCCCAGCATTTT. Encoded protein: CASSDSLSNQPQHF.

The V call is TRBV19, the J call TRBJ1-6; D not certain. Germline V CDR1 and CDR2: LNHDA, SQIVND (reference sequence). The CDR3 is 14 residues long. V lost 7 bases and J lost 6, with 13 bases in between. The CDR3 DNA reads TGTGCCAGTACCCCGGGTCGGGGTAATTCACCCCTCCACTTT. This sequence encodes CASTPGRGNSPLHF.

The genes are TRBV12-3 or TRBV12-4 and TRBJ2-7; D is undetermined. V was pared by 4 bases and J by 4 bases, with 8 bases between. This CDR3 is 12 amino acids long. The CDR3 loop reads CASSWNRYEQYF. As DNA, the CDR3 is TGTGCCAGCAGTTGGAACAGATACGAGCAGTACTTC.

The chain has TRBV5-4 and TRBJ2-2; 8 nucleotides line up with TRBD2. Germline V gives CDR1 SGHNT, CDR2 YYREEE (reference sequence). V gave up 4 bases and J gave up 1 base; unmatched junction bases: 6. CDR3 length: 16 residues. The DNA of the CDR3 is TGTGCCAGCAGCCCCCGAGCGGGGGTGAACACCGGGGAGCTGTTTTTT. It yields the protein CASSPRAGVNTGELFF.

The chain links TRBV5-1 to TRBJ2-5; weak D call: TRBD2 (5 bases). The germline V gene encodes CDR1 SGHRS and CDR2 YFSETQ. The CDR3 extends over 13 amino acids. Trimming cost V 0 bases and J 7 bases, with 10 bases left between them. The CDR3 loop is CASSLAEGTTQYF. CDR3 DNA sequence: TGCGCCAGCAGCTTGGCTGAGGGAACGACCCAGTACTTC.